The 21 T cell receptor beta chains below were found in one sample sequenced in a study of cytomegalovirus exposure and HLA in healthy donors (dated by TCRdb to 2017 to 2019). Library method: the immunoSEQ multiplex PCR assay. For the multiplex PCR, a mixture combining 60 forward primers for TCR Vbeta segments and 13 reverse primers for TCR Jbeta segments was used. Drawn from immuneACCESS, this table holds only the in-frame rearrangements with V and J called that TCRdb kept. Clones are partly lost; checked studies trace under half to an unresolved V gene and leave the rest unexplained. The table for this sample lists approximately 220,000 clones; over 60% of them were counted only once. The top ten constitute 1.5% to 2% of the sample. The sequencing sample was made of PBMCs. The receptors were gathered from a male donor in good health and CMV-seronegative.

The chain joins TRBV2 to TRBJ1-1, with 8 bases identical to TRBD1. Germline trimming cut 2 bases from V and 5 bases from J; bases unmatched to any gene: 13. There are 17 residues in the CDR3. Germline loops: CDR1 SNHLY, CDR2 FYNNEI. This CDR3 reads CASSENTGGGGGTEAFF. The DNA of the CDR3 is TGTGCCAGCAGTGAAAATACAGGGGGAGGGGGAGGTACTGAAGCTTTCTTT.

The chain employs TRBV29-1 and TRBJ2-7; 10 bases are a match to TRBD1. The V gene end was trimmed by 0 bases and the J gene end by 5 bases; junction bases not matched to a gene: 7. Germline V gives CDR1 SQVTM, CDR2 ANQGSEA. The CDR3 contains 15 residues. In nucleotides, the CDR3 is TGCAGCGTTGAAGAGCGACAGGGGGCAGTCAACGAGCAGTACTTC. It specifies CSVEERQGAVNEQYF.

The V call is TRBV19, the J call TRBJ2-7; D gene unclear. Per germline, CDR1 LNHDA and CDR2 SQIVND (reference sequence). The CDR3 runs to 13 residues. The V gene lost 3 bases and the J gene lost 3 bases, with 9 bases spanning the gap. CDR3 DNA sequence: TGTGCCAGTAGTATGCCCGGTTTCTACGAGCAGTACTTC. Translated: CASSMPGFYEQYF.

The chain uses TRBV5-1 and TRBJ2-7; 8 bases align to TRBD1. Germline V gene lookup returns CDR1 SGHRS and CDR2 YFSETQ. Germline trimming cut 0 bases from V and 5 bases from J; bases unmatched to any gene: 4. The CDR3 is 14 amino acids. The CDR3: CASSLEDRVHEQYF. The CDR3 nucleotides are TGCGCCAGCAGCTTGGAGGACAGGGTACACGAGCAGTACTTC.

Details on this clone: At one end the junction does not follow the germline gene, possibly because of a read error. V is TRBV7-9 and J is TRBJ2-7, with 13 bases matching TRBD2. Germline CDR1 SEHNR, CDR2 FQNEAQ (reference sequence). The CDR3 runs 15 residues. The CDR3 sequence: CSSSQTSGGSYEQYF. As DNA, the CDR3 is TGTTCCAGCAGTCAGACTAGCGGGGGGTCTTACGAGCAGTACTTC.

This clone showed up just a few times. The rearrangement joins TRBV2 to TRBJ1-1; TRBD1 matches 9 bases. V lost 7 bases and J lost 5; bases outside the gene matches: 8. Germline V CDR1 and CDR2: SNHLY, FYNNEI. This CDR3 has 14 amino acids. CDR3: CASIRDREKTEAFF. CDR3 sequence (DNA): TGTGCCAGCATCCGGGACAGGGAAAAGACTGAAGCTTTCTTT.

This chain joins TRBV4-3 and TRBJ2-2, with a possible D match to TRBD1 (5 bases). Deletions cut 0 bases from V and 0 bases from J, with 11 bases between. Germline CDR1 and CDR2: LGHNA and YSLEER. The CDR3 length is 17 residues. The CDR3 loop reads CASSQELPGTNTGELFF. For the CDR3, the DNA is TGCGCCAGCAGCCAAGAGCTTCCAGGGACGAACACCGGGGAGCTGTTTTTT.

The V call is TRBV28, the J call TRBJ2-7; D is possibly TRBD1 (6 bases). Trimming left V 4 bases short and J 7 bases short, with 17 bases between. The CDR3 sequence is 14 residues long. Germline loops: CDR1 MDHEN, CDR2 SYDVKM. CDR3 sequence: CASSSTGVRREQYF. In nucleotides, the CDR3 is TGTGCCAGCAGTTCGACAGGAGTACGGAGGGAGCAGTACTTC.

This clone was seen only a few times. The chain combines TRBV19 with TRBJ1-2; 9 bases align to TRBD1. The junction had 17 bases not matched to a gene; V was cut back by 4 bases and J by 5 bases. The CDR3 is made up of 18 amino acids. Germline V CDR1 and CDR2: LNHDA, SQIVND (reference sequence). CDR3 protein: CASSNHRGLQNLPYGYTF. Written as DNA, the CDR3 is TGTGCCAGTAGTAACCACAGGGGGCTACAAAACTTGCCTTATGGCTACACCTTC. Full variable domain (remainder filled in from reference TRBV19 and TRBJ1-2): DGGITQSPKYLFRKEGQNVTLSCEQNLNHDAMYWYRQDPGQGLRLIYYSQIVNDFQKGDIAEGYSVSREKKESFPLTVTSAQKNPTAFYLCASSNHRGLQNLPYGYTFGSGTRLTVV.

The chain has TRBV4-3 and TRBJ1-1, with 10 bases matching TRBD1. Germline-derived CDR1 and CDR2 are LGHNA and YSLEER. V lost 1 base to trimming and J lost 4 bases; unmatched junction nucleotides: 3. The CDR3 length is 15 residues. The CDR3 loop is CASSQGTGGITEAFF. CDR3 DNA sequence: TGCGCCAGCAGCCAAGGGACAGGGGGTATCACTGAAGCTTTCTTT.

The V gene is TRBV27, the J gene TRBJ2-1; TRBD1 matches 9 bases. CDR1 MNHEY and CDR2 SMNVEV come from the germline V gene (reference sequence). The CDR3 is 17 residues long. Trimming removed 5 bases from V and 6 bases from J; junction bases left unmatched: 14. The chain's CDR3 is CASSPWMTGGLSNEQFF. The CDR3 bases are TGTGCCAGCAGTCCCTGGATGACAGGGGGTTTAAGCAATGAGCAGTTCTTC.

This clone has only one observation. For the CDR3, the DNA is TGTGCCAGCAGCCACAGCGGGAGGGCCCTCTACACAGATACGCAGTATTTT. Translating it yields CASSHSGRALYTDTQYF. The chain carries TRBV5-4 and TRBJ2-3; TRBD2 matches 10 bases. The length of the CDR3 is 17 residues. V was clipped by 4 bases and J by 2 bases; unmatched bases: 10. The germline V gene has CDR1 SGHNT and CDR2 YYREEE (reference sequence).

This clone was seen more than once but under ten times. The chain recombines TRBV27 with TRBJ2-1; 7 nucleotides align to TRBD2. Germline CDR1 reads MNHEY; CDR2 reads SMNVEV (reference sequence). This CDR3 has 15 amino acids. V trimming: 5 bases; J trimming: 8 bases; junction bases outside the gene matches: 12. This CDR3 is CASSLLARGEDEQFF. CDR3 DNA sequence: TGTGCCAGCAGTCTACTAGCGAGAGGGGAAGATGAGCAGTTCTTC.

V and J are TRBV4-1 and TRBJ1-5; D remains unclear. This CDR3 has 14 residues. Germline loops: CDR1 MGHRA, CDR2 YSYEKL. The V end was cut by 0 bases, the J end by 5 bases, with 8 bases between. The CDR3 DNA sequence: TGCGCCAGCAGCCAAGATCGGACTTATCAGCCCCAGCATTTT. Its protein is CASSQDRTYQPQHF.

The DNA for the CDR3 is TGTGCCAGCAGCGTAGAGGGGGACAGGGTGAACACCGGGGAGCTGTTTTTT. Amino acid sequence: CASSVEGDRVNTGELFF. The chain employs TRBV9 and TRBJ2-2; 9 bases agree with TRBD1. The CDR3 is made up of 17 amino acids. The germline gives CDR1 SGDLS, CDR2 YYNGEE. J lost 1 base, V lost 0 bases, and 4 bases had no gene match.

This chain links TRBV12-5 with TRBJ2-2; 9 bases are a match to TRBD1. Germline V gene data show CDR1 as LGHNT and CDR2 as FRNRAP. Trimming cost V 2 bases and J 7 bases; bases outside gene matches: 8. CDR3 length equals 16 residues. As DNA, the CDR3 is TGTGCTAGTGGTTTGTGGGAACAGGGGGCCGACGGGGAGCTGTTTTTT. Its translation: CASGLWEQGADGELFF. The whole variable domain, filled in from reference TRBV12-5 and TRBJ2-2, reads DARVTQTPRHKVTEMGQEVTMRCQPILGHNTVFWYRQTMMQGLELLAYFRNRAPLDDSGMPKDRFSAEMPDATLATLKIQPSEPRDSAVYFCASGLWEQGADGELFFGEGSRLTVL.

The CDR3 bases are TGTGCCAGCAATCGCGGGACAGGGATAGGGGGAAATGAAAAACTGTTTTTT. Translation: CASNRGTGIGGNEKLFF. The rearrangement joins TRBV28 to TRBJ1-4; the match to TRBD1 covers 9 bases. V shed 7 bases and J 5 bases; nucleotides not matched to a gene: 14. This CDR3 is 17 amino acids long. CDR1 and CDR2 from the germline V gene are MDHEN and SYDVKM.

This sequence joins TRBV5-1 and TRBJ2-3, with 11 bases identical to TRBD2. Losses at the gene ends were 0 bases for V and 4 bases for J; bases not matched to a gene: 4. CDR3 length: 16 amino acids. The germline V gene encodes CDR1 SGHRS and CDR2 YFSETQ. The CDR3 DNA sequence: TGCGCCAGCAGCTTGGTAACTAGCGGGGGACCAGATACGCAGTATTTT. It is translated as CASSLVTSGGPDTQYF.

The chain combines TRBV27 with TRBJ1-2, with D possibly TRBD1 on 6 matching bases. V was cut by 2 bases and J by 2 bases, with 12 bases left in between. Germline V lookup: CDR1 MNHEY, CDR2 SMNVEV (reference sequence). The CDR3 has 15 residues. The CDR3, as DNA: TGTGCCAGCAGTTTAGGGCAGGGGCGAAACTATGGCTACACCTTC. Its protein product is CASSLGQGRNYGYTF.

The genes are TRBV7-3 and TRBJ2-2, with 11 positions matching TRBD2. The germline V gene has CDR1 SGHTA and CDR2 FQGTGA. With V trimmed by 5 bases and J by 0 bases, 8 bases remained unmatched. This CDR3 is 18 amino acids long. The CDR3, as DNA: TGTGCCAGCAGCCGGGGACTAGCGGATAACTCGAACACCGGGGAGCTGTTTTTT. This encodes CASSRGLADNSNTGELFF.

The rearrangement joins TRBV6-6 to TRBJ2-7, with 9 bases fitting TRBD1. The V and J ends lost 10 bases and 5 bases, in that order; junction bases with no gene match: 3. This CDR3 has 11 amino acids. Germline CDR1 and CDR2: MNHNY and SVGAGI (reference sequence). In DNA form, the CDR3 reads TGTGCCACCTGGACAGGGGACGAGCAGTACTTC. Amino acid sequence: CATWTGDEQYF.